The 20 T cell receptor beta chains below were found in one sample sequenced in a study of PD-L1 blockade in urothelial cancer. The time point denotes: peripheral blood 6 weeks after treatment start. Assay used: immunoSEQ multiplex PCR; TCRdb lists only in-frame clones, some missing. Here the sample spans under 50,000 clones, 86% being singletons. Sample: PBMCs, taken around atezolizumab (anti-PD-L1) treatment. The receptor set was obtained from a man in his 60s with urothelial cancer.

The chain combines TRBV14 with TRBJ2-5; no clear D gene. With 4 bases removed from V and 4 bases from J, the gap between germline ends came to 10 bases. Germline assignment: CDR1 SGHDN and CDR2 FVKESK. The CDR3 length is 13 residues. CDR3 sequence (DNA): TGTGCCAGCAGCCGAGCATTACCAGAGACCCAGTACTTC. The encoded protein is CASSRALPETQYF.

A single count supports this clone. The chain links TRBV19 to TRBJ2-4; possibly TRBD2 for D (5 bases). CDR3 size: 14 residues. CDR1 LNHDA and CDR2 SQIVND come from the germline V gene (reference sequence). V was trimmed by 8 bases and J by 3 bases, leaving 14 bases between them. CDR3 sequence (DNA): TGTGCCAGTGCGGTGGGAGCGGTCAAAAACATTCAGTACTTC. It yields the protein CASAVGAVKNIQYF.

V usage is TRBV5-1 and J usage is TRBJ2-7; 9 positions agree with TRBD1. This CDR3 is built from 16 residues. The V and J ends lost 2 bases and 3 bases, in that order; junction bases with no gene match: 9. Germline CDR1 and CDR2: SGHRS and YFSETQ. The CDR3 DNA reads TGCGCCAGCAGCTTCAATCGACAGGGGGGGAGCTACGAGCAGTACTTC. Residues: CASSFNRQGGSYEQYF.

The chain links TRBV9 to TRBJ1-1; 7 positions agree with TRBD1. CDR1 SGDLS and CDR2 YYNGEE come from the germline V gene. Losses at the gene ends were 0 bases for V and 4 bases for J; bases not matched to a gene: 3. The length of the CDR3 is 14 residues. CDR3 amino acids: CASSVATGATEAFF. The CDR3 DNA reads TGTGCCAGCAGCGTAGCTACAGGGGCCACTGAAGCTTTCTTT.

There are a few counts of this clone. This chain uses TRBV5-4 with TRBJ2-2; D gene unclear. Trimming pared 4 bases from V and 0 bases from J, leaving 13 bases between. This CDR3 is 16 amino acids long. Germline-derived CDR1 and CDR2 are SGHNT and YYREEE (reference sequence). CDR3 sequence: CASSRWARTNTGELFF. The CDR3 DNA follows: TGTGCCAGCAGCCGCTGGGCGCGCACGAACACCGGGGAGCTGTTTTTT.

The rearrangement links TRBV7-2 to TRBJ1-5; 7 nucleotides agree with TRBD1. The trim removed 2 bases at V and 0 bases at J, leaving 1 base unmatched. This CDR3 spans 15 amino acids. Germline-derived CDR1 and CDR2 are SGHTA and FQGNSA. In DNA, the CDR3 is TGTGCCAGCAGCTTACAGGGGGATAGCAATCAGCCCCAGCATTTT. Translation: CASSLQGDSNQPQHF.

The chain couples TRBV4-2 to TRBJ2-1; 14 bases agree with TRBD2. Germline V lookup: CDR1 LGHNA, CDR2 YNFKEQ. The ends lost 2 bases at V and 0 bases at J; junction bases unmatched: 12. The CDR3 totals 21 residues. CDR3 amino acids: CASSQRTSGGPGASSYNEQFF. The CDR3 DNA reads TGTGCCAGCAGCCAACGGACTAGCGGGGGGCCGGGTGCCAGCTCCTACAATGAGCAGTTCTTC.

This clone was seen only once. CDR3 DNA: TGTGCCAGCAGACTCAGACACAGGGGAAACTATGGCTACACCTTC. The encoded protein is CASRLRHRGNYGYTF. V gene TRBV6-5 combines with J gene TRBJ1-2; 7 bases are a match to TRBD1. This CDR3 comprises 15 residues. Germline V lookup: CDR1 MNHEY, CDR2 SVGAGI. V lost 6 bases to trimming and J lost 2 bases; unmatched junction nucleotides: 9.

This chain uses TRBV4-3 with TRBJ2-2; 8 nucleotides agree with TRBD1. The V gene's germline CDR1 is LGHNA and CDR2 YSLEER. Germline trimming cut 4 bases from V and 6 bases from J; bases unmatched to any gene: 7. CDR3 length equals 15 residues. CDR3 in amino acids: CASSRWTGRPGELFF. The CDR3 bases are TGCGCCAGCAGCCGATGGACAGGGCGCCCCGGGGAGCTGTTTTTT.

The gene calls are TRBV12-5 and TRBJ1-2; D perhaps matches TRBD1 (6 bases). The CDR3 covers 11 residues. V lost 1 base to trimming and J lost 10 bases, with 7 bases between them. Germline assignment: CDR1 LGHNT and CDR2 FRNRAP. CDR3: CASGLDRDYTF. Written as DNA, the CDR3 is TGTGCTAGTGGTTTGGACAGGGACTACACCTTC. Looking up the rest from reference TRBV12-5 and TRBJ1-2 gives the full variable domain: DARVTQTPRHKVTEMGQEVTMRCQPILGHNTVFWYRQTMMQGLELLAYFRNRAPLDDSGMPKDRFSAEMPDATLATLKIQPSEPRDSAVYFCASGLDRDYTFGSGTRLTVV.

J is TRBJ1-1 and V is TRBV5-1, with 9 bases matching TRBD1. The CDR3 has 16 amino acids. Losses at the gene ends were 1 base for V and 5 bases for J; bases not matched to a gene: 9. Per germline, CDR1 SGHRS and CDR2 YFSETQ. CDR3 loop: CASSLIGQGHKTEAFF. CDR3 nucleotides: TGCGCCAGCAGCTTGATAGGACAGGGGCATAAGACTGAAGCTTTCTTT.

The chain links TRBV5-1 to TRBJ1-3; weak D call: TRBD1 (5 bases). Germline V CDR1 and CDR2: SGHRS, YFSETQ. Trimming stripped 4 bases from V and 4 bases from J, with 15 bases between. The CDR3 is 15 residues long. The DNA of the CDR3 is TGCGCCAGCAGCCCCCAGCGGGGGGAAGGAAACACCATATATTTT. Translation gives CASSPQRGEGNTIYF.

This clone was seen a handful of times. This chain joins TRBV6-1 and TRBJ1-5; no reliable D call. The CDR3 totals 13 residues. Germline CDR1 reads MNHNS; CDR2 reads SASEGT. V dropped 6 bases and J dropped 7 bases, with 13 bases sitting between them. The CDR3 nucleotides read TGTGCCAGCAGCCCGTATCACGGGCAGCCCCAGCATTTT. Translating gives CASSPYHGQPQHF.

This clone appeared once. The chain combines TRBV5-5 with TRBJ2-1; D possibly corresponds to TRBD1 (6 bases). Germline V lookup: CDR1 SGHKS, CDR2 YYEKEE (reference sequence). The CDR3 runs to 16 residues. The V end lost 3 bases, the J end lost 6 bases, and 19 bases lay between the germline ends. The CDR3 nucleotides read TGTGCCAGCAGCTCGGTTCCCAGGGGCGGTCTCAATGAGCAGTTCTTC. It yields the protein CASSSVPRGGLNEQFF.

The chain has TRBV2 and TRBJ1-5, with 10 nucleotides matching TRBD1. The J segment lost 6 bases and the V segment lost 4 bases, leaving 3 bases of the junction unmatched. CDR3 length: 14 amino acids. Germline V gives CDR1 SNHLY, CDR2 FYNNEI. The CDR3 region has the DNA TGTGCCAGCAGTGGGACAGGGGGTGCTCAGCCCCAGCATTTT. Translated: CASSGTGGAQPQHF.

J is TRBJ2-2 and V is TRBV30; 7 nucleotides align to TRBD2. The V and J ends lost 6 bases and 7 bases, in that order; junction bases with no gene match: 14. Germline CDR1 reads GTSNPN; CDR2 reads SVGIG (reference sequence). CDR3 length equals 15 residues. CDR3 amino acids: CACGRGGVLIGELFF. The CDR3 nucleotides read TGTGCCTGTGGTCGGGGAGGGGTTCTTATCGGGGAGCTGTTTTTT.

V and J are TRBV19 and TRBJ1-2, with 7 bases matching TRBD1. Looked up from germline, CDR1 is LNHDA and CDR2 is SQIVND (reference sequence). This CDR3 contains 15 residues. The V segment lost 8 bases and the J segment 4 bases; nucleotides outside the gene matches: 13. The CDR3 DNA reads TGTGCCAGTGCCTACGGGACAGCCAACTCCTATGGCTACACCTTC. Protein product: CASAYGTANSYGYTF.

This clone was seen a single time. The gene calls are TRBV2 and TRBJ2-2; perhaps TRBD2 as D (6 bases). The CDR3 runs 15 residues. Germline V CDR1 and CDR2: SNHLY, FYNNEI. V lost 4 bases, J lost 5 bases, and 14 bases lay in between. The DNA for the CDR3 is TGTGCCAGCAGTGCCGCGGGGAGTCGGACCGGGGAGCTGTTTTTT. Protein product: CASSAAGSRTGELFF.

This clone is large (0.1 to 1%) within its sample. This rearrangement joins TRBV14 to TRBJ1-6; possibly TRBD1 for D (5 bases). V lost 0 bases to trimming and J lost 10 bases, with 13 bases between them. The CDR3 length is 15 residues. Germline CDR1 SGHDN, CDR2 FVKESK. CDR3 bases: TGTGCCAGCAGCCAAGATCCCGCAGGGAAATCACCCCTCCACTTT. Amino acid sequence: CASSQDPAGKSPLHF.

This chain connects TRBV7-9 to TRBJ2-3, with TRBD1 matching over 7 bases. The V and J ends lost 2 bases and 5 bases, in that order; junction bases with no gene match: 10. The CDR3 is 16 amino acids. Germline V CDR1 and CDR2: SEHNR, FQNEAQ (reference sequence). In nucleotides, the CDR3 is TGTGCCAGCAGCTTATACGGGTCAGGGGGTGGAGATACGCAGTATTTT. It is translated as CASSLYGSGGGDTQYF.